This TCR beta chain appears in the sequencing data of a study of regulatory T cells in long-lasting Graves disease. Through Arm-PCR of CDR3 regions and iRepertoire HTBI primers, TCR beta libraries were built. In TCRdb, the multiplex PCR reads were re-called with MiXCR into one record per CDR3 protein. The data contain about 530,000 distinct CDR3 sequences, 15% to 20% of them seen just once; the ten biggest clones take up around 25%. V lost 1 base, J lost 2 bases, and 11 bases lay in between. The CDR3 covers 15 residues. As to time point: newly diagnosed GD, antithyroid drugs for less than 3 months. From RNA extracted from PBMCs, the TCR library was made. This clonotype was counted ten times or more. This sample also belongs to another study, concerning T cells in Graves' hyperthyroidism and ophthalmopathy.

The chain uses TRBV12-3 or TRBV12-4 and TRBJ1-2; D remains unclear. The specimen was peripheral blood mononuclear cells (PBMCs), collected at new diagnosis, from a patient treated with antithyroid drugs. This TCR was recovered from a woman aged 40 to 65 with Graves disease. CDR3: CASSLETLTNYGYTF. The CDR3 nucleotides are TGTGCCAGCAGTTTAGAGACTCTGACCAACTATGGCTACACCTTC.